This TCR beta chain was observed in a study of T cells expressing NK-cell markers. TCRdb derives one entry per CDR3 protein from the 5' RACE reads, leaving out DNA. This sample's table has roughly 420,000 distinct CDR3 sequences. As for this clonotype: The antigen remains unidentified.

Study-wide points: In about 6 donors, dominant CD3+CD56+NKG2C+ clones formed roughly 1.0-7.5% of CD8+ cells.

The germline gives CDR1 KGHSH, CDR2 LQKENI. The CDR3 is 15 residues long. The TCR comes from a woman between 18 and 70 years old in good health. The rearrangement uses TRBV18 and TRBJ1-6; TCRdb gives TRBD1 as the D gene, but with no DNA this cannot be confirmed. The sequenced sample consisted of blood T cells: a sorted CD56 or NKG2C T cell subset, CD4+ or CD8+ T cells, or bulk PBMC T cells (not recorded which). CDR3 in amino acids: CASSPRTGRNSPLHF.